A single sample is the source of the 5 T cell receptor beta chains below, sequenced in a study of immune cell composition in non-small cell lung cancer listed by TCRdb under 2017. Preparation of the library involved the immunoSEQ multiplex PCR assay. Held by TCRdb, this immuneACCESS table contains in-frame sequences only and omits some clones. Under half of the omission traces to an unresolved V gene where checked; the cause of the rest is unknown. The sample contains 14,000 to 15,000 clones, roughly 69% of them found a single time. Around 8% of the sample is taken by the ten largest. The sequenced sample consisted of lung tumor tissue. The origin of the receptors is a human donor with non-small cell lung cancer.

This clone was counted only a few times. The rearrangement uses TRBV7-2 and TRBJ1-3; possible D gene TRBD1, 6 bases. CDR3 length: 14 residues. Trimming took 5 bases from V and 4 from J, leaving 12 bases between them. The germline CDR1 and CDR2 sequences are SGHTA and FQGNSA. The CDR3 DNA is TGTGCCAGCAGCCGGGGGGCCTCGGGAAACACCATATATTTT. It specifies CASSRGASGNTIYF.

The chain combines TRBV11-1 with TRBJ2-1; D gene ambiguous. Deletions cut 4 bases from V and 9 bases from J, with 10 bases between. Germline CDR1 SGHAT, CDR2 FQDESV (reference sequence). The CDR3 loop spans 12 amino acids. CDR3: CASSSLSIEQFF. In nucleotides, the CDR3 is TGTGCCAGCAGCTCCCTTAGTATTGAGCAGTTCTTC.

This chain links TRBV11-2 with TRBJ1-1; 7 nucleotides agree with TRBD1. Per the germline V gene, CDR1 is SGHAT and CDR2 is FQNNGV. Germline trimming cut 5 bases from V and 1 base from J; bases unmatched to any gene: 7. This CDR3 region has 15 residues. In DNA form, the CDR3 reads TGTGCCAGCAGCCTACAGGGGTTTCCGAACACTGAAGCTTTCTTT. It codes for CASSLQGFPNTEAFF. The full variable domain, with the rest looked up from reference TRBV11-2 and TRBJ1-1, is EAGVAQSPRYKIIEKRQSVAFWCNPISGHATLYWYQQILGQGPKLLIQFQNNGVVDDSQLPKDRFSAERLKGVDSTLKIQPAKLEDSAVYLCASSLQGFPNTEAFFGQGTRLTVV.

This sequence joins TRBV19 and TRBJ1-2; 10 positions agree with TRBD1. The CDR3 is 14 amino acids. The junction had 3 bases not matched to a gene; V was cut back by 4 bases and J by 4 bases. Germline V gene lookup returns CDR1 LNHDA and CDR2 SQIVND (reference sequence). CDR3 nucleotide sequence: TGTGCCAGTAGTAGACAGGGGGCGGTCTATGGCTACACCTTC. Translating gives CASSRQGAVYGYTF.

The V and J genes are TRBV18 and TRBJ2-1; D not resolved. The CDR3 loop spans 14 amino acids. Germline CDR1 is KGHSH and CDR2 is LQKENI. Trimming shortened V by 0 bases and J by 6 bases, and 9 bases separated the two germline ends. The CDR3 loop is CASSPPPPSNEQFF. The CDR3 DNA reads TGTGCCAGCTCACCACCCCCCCCGAGCAATGAGCAGTTCTTC.